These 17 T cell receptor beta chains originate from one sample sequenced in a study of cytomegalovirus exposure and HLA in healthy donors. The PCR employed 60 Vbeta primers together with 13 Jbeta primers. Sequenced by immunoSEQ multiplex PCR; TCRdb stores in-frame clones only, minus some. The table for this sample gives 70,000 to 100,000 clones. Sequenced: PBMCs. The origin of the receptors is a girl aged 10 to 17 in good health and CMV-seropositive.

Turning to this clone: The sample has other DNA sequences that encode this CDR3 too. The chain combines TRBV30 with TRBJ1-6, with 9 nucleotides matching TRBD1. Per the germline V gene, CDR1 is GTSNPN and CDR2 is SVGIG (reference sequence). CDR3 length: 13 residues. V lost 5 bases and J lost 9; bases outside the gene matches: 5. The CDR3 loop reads CAWEGTGTSPLHF. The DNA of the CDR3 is TGTGCCTGGGAGGGGACAGGGACTTCACCCCTCCACTTT. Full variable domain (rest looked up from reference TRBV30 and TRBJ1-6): SQTIHQWPATLVQPVGSPLSLECTVEGTSNPNLYWYRQAAGRGLQLLFYSVGIGQISSEVPQNLSASRPQDRQFILSSKKLLLSDSGFYLCAWEGTGTSPLHFGNGTRLTVT.

The CDR3 bases are TGTGCCAGCAGTTCCAGGGACGAGCAGTACTTC. It yields the protein CASSSRDEQYF. V gene TRBV28 combines with J gene TRBJ2-7; D perhaps matches TRBD1 (5 bases). Germline CDR1 and CDR2: MDHEN and SYDVKM. This CDR3 has 11 residues. With 4 bases removed from V and 5 bases from J, the gap between germline ends came to 6 bases.

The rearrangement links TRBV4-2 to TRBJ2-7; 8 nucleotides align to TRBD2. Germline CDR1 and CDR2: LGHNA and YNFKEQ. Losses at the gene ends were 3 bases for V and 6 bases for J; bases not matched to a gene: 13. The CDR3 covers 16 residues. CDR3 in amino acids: CASSQMLGGAFAEQYF. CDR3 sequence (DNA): TGTGCCAGCAGCCAGATGCTCGGGGGGGCCTTCGCCGAGCAGTACTTC.

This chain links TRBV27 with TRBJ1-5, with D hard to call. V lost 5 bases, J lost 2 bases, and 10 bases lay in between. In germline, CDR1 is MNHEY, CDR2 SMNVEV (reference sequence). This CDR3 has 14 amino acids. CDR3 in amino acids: CASSEVLGNQPQHF. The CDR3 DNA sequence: TGTGCCAGCAGTGAGGTGTTGGGCAATCAGCCCCAGCATTTT.

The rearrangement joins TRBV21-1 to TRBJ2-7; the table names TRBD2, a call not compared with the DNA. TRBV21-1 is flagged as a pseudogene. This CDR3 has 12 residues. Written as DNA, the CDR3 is TGTGCCAGCAGCAAAGAACGGGGTCGCGGGTACTTC. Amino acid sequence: CASSKERGRGYF.

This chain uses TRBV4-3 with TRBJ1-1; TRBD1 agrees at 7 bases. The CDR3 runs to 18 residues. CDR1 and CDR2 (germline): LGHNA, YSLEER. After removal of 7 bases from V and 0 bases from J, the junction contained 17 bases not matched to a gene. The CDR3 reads CASTNTGTETTMNTEAFF. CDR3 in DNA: TGCGCCAGCACCAATACCGGGACAGAAACTACTATGAACACTGAAGCTTTCTTT.

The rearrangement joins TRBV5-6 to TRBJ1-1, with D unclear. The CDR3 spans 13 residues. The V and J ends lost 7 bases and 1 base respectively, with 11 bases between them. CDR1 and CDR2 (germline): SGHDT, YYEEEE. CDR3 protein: CASSPRGNTEAFF. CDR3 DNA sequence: TGTGCCAGCTCCCCTCGGGGGAACACTGAAGCTTTCTTT.

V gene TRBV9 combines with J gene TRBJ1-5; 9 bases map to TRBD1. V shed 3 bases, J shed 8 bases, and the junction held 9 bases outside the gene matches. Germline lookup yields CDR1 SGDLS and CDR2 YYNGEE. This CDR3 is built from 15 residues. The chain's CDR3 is CASSERPGQGKPQHF. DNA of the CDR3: TGTGCCAGCAGCGAGCGTCCGGGACAGGGAAAGCCCCAGCATTTT.

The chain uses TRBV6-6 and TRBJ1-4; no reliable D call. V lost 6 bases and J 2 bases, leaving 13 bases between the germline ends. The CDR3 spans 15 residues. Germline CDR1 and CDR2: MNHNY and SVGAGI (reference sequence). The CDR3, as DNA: TGTGCCAGCAGCCCCTCCCAGGCCACTAATGAAAAACTGTTTTTT. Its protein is CASSPSQATNEKLFF.

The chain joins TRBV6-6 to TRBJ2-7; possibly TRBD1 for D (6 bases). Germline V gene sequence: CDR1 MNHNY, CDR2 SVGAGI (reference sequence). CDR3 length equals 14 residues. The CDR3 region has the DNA TGTGCCAGCAGTAACTCAGGACAGCTCTACGAGCAGTACGTC. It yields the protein CASSNSGQLYEQYV.

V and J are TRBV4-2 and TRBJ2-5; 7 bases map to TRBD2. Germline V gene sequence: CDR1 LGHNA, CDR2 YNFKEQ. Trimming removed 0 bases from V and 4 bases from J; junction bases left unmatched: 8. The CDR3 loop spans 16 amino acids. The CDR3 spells CASSQDRETSRETQYF. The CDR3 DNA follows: TGTGCCAGCAGCCAAGACCGGGAGACTAGCAGAGAGACCCAGTACTTC.

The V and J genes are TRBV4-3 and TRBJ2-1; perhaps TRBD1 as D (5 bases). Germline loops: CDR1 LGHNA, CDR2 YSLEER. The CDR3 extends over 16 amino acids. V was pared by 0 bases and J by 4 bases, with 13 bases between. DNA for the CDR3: TGCGCCAGCAGCCAAGATACGCAGGGTAGTTACAATGAGCAGTTCTTC. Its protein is CASSQDTQGSYNEQFF.

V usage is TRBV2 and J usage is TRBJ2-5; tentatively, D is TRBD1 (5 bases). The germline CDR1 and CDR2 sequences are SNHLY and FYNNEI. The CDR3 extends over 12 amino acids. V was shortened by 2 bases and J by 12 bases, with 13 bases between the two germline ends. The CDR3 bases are TGTGCCAGCAGTGAAAGGTTCAGGGCAAAGTACTTC. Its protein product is CASSERFRAKYF.

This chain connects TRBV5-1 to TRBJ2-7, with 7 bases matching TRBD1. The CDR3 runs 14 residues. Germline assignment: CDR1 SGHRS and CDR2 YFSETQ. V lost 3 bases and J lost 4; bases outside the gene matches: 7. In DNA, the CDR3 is TGCGCCAGCAGCTCGTACCGGGACAGTTACGAGCAGTACTTC. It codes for CASSSYRDSYEQYF.

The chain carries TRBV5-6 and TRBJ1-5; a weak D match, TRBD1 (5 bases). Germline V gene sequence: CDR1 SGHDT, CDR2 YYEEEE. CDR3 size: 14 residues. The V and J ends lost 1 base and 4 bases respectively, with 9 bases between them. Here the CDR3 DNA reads TGTGCCAGCAGCTTGATGTCAGGGAATCAGCCCCAGCATTTT. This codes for CASSLMSGNQPQHF.

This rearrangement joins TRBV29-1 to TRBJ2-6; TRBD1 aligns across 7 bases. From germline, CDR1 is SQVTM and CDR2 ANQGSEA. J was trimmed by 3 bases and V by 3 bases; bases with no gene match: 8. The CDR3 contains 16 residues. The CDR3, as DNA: TGCAGCGTTGATGCGACAGGGTCTGGTGGGGCCAACGTCCTGACTTTC. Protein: CSVDATGSGGANVLTF.

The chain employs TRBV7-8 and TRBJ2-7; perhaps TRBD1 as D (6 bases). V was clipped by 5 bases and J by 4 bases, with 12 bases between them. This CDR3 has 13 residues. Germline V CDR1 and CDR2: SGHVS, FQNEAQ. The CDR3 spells CASSLYDRYEQYV. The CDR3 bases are TGTGCCAGCAGCCTGTACGACAGGTACGAGCAGTACGTC.